These 3 T cell receptor beta chains originate from one sample sequenced in a study of human T cells and chemical hapten exposure. As to time point: pre-sensitization, week 0. Described treatment: therapeutic diphenylcyclopropenone sensitization with weekly scalp DPC. Each CDR3 protein is one row after TCRdb ran MiXCR on the RACE reads. The sample has 45,000 to 65,000 distinct CDR3 sequences; roughly 10% are singletons. The sample was whole blood, taken in connection with sensitization to the hapten diphenylcyclopropenone (DPC). These receptors all come from a man aged 40-49 years with alopecia areata. Some clones in this sample may be carry-over from other donors' samples.

This clonotype was observed a handful of times. This chain joins TRBV4-3 and TRBJ2-2, with unresolved D. Germline loops: CDR1 LGHNA, CDR2 YSLEER. The CDR3 consists of 15 residues. Trimming left V 3 bases short and J 5 bases short, with 13 bases between. The CDR3 DNA reads as TGCGCCAGCAGCCAGGGTTGGGCCCGAACCGGGGAGCTGTTTTTT. Translated, it gives CASSQGWARTGELFF.

There are a few counts of this clonotype. The rearrangement uses TRBV21-1 and TRBJ2-5; the D call in the table, TRBD1, was not verified against the DNA. TRBV21-1 is annotated as a pseudogene. This CDR3 is 19 amino acids long. In DNA form, the CDR3 reads TGTGCCAGCAGCAACCCCTTGGAAGGGACAGGTTGGCCTGAGGAGACCCAGTACTTC. Translating it yields CASSNPLEGTGWPEETQYF.

This clonotype was seen only a few times. V is TRBV20-1 and J is TRBJ1-2; TRBD1 matches 8 bases. Germline trimming cut 0 bases from V and 6 bases from J; bases unmatched to any gene: 6. CDR3 length: 14 amino acids. Germline V CDR1 and CDR2: DFQATT, SNEGSKA (reference sequence). The CDR3 DNA reads as TGCAGTGCTAGAGATCCCGGACAGGGCCATGGCTACACCTTC. Amino acid sequence: CSARDPGQGHGYTF.